The rows below give T cell receptor beta chains drawn from one sample of a study of CD8 T cells in Susac syndrome. TCRdb re-analysed the immunoSEQ multiplex PCR reads in MiXCR, keeping a single row per CDR3 protein. The data hold some 200,000 distinct CDR3 sequences, with roughly 95% observed a single time. The sequenced sample was CD4+ T cells from PBMCs. These receptors were obtained from a human donor with Susac syndrome. Both conserved end residues are trimmed from each CDR3.

>TRBV11-2|TRBJ2-3
ASSLGLGGTDTQY
>TRBV6-2/TRBV6-3|TRBJ1-5
ASSDRTGNQPQH
>TRBV2|TRBJ2-7
ASEDHEQY
>TRBV11-1|TRBJ2-7
ASSLTVIDGEQY
>TRBV20-1|TRBJ2-1
SAIDPGTGPHEQF
>TRBV6-2/TRBV6-3|TRBJ2-5
ASSKGVVDQY
>TRBV6-5|TRBJ2-2
ASSRGARGTGELF
>TRBV19|TRBJ1-3
ASTLGGFSGNTIY
>TRBV5-1|TRBJ2-5
ASSYGLDQETQY
>TRBV19|TRBJ1-4
ASSIGGNPNEKLF
>TRBV27|TRBJ2-1
ASSLPSGIPHGDNEQF
>TRBV4-1|TRBJ1-1
ASSPDGARNTEAF
>TRBV29-1|TRBJ2-7
SVVGTASYEQY
>TRBV7-9|TRBJ1-2
SSSFSRDSTYGYT
>TRBV20-1|TRBJ1-5
SARGAGQPQH
>TRBV19|TRBJ2-7
ASSPRTATYEQY
>TRBV18|TRBJ2-7
ASSPGQREQY
>TRBV9|TRBJ1-1
ASSVAGTVTEAF
>TRBV12-3/TRBV12-4|TRBJ2-5
ASSHSGRLQETQY
>TRBV7-9|TRBJ1-1
ASSDTTGLGTEAF
>TRBV12-3/TRBV12-4|TRBJ2-6
ASSLEMGSAGANVLT
>TRBV20-1|TRBJ2-2
SARGTGELF
>TRBV20-1|TRBJ1-5
SARQGLQPQH
>TRBV20-1|TRBJ2-5
SALHTYQETQY
>TRBV13|TRBJ2-3
ASSSSPAGGPADTQY